This T cell receptor (beta chain) was observed in a study of somatic mutations in cytotoxic T cells in rheumatoid arthritis. Study overall: Blood samples of about 30 ml were drawn from patients (in EDTA) right after diagnosis and before any treatment.

Clones were sequenced by immunoSEQ multiplex PCR, and TCRdb holds only the in-frame ones, with some missing. Here the sample spans about 18,000 clones, over 75% being singletons. CDR1 is MDHEN and CDR2 is SYDVKM in the germline V gene. The length of the CDR3 is 15 residues. V shed 3 bases and J shed 6 bases, with 14 bases lying between them. As concerns this clone: Its target is unknown.

General study findings and limits: Clonality of CD8+ T cells, which was compared between rheumatoid arthritis patients and age-matched healthy controls, did not differ significantly.

Sequenced: CD8+ T cells sorted from blood. The clonotype comes from an adult with rheumatoid arthritis. This chain links TRBV28 with TRBJ2-2; possible D gene TRBD2, 6 bases. The CDR3 loop is CASSFNGGSAGELFF. CDR3 nucleotide sequence: TGTGCCAGCAGTTTTAACGGGGGTAGCGCCGGGGAGCTGTTTTTT.